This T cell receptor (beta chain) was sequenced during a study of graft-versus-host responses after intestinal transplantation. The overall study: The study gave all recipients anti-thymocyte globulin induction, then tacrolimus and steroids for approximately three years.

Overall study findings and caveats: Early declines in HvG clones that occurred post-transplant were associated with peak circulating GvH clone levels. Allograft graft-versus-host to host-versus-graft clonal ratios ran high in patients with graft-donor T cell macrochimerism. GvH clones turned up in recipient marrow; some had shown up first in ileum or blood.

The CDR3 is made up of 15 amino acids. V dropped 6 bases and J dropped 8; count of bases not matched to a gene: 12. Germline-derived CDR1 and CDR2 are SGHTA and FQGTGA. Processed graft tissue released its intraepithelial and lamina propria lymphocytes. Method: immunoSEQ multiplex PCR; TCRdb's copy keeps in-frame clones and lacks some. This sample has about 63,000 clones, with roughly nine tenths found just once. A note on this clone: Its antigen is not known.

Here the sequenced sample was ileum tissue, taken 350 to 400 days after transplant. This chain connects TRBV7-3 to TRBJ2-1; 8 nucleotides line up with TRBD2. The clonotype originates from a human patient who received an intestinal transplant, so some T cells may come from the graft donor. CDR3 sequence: CASRLAGLTSDEQFF. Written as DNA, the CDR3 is TGTGCCAGCAGGCTAGCGGGTTTAACATCCGATGAGCAGTTCTTC.